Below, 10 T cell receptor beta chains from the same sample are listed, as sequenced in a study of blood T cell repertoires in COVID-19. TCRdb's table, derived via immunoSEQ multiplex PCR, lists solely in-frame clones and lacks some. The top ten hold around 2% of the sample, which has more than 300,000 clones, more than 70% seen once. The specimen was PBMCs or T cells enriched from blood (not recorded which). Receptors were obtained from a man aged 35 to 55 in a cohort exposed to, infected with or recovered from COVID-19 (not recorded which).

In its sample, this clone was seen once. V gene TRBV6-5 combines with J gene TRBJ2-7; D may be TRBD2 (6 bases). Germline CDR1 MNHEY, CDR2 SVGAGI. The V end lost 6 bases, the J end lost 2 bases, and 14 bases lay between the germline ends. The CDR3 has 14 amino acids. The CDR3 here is CASSPDSGPYEQYF. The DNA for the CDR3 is TGTGCCAGCAGCCCCGATAGCGGCCCCTACGAGCAGTACTTC.

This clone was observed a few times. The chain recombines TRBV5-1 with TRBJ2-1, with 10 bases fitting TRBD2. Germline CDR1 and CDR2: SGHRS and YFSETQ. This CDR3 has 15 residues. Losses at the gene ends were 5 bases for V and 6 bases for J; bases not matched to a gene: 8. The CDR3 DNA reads TGCGCCAGCAGTTTCGGGACTAGCGACTCCAATGAGCAGTTCTTC. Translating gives CASSFGTSDSNEQFF.

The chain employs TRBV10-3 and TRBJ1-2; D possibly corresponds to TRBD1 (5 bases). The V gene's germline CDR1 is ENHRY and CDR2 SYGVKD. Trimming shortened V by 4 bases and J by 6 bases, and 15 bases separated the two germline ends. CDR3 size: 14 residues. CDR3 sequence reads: CAISGRGVSDGYTF. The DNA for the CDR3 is TGTGCCATCAGTGGACGGGGGGTATCCGATGGCTACACCTTC.

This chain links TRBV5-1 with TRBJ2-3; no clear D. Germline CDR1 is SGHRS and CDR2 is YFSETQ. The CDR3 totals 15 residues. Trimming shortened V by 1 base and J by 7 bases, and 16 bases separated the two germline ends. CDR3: CASSLSSPTAHTQYF. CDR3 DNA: TGCGCCAGCAGCTTGTCCTCCCCCACCGCGCATACGCAGTATTTT.

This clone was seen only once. The CDR3 sequence is CSAGPGNEQYF. DNA for the CDR3: TGCAGTGCTGGGCCGGGGAACGAGCAGTACTTC. The rearrangement links TRBV20-1 to TRBJ2-7; D perhaps matches TRBD2 (5 bases). This CDR3 is built from 11 residues. Germline V gene data show CDR1 as DFQATT and CDR2 as SNEGSKA (reference sequence). V lost 5 bases and J lost 5, with 10 bases in between.

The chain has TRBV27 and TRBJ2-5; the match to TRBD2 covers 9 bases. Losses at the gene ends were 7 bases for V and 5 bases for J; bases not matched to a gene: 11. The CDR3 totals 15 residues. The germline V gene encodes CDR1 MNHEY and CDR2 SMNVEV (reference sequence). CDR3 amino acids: CASTRAGTSLETQYF. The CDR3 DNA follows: TGTGCCAGCACGCGCGCTGGGACTAGCTTGGAGACCCAGTACTTC.

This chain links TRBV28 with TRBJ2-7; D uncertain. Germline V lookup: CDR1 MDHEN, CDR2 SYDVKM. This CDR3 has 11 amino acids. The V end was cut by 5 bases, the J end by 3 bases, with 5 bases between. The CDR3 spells CASSQIYEQYF. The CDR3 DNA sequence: TGTGCCAGCAGTCAAATCTACGAGCAGTACTTC. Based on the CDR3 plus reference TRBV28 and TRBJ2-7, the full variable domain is DVKVTQSSRYLVKRTGEKVFLECVQDMDHENMFWYRQDPGLGLRLIYFSYDVKMKEKGDIPEGYSVSREKKERFSLILESASTNQTSMYLCASSQIYEQYFGPGTRLTVT.

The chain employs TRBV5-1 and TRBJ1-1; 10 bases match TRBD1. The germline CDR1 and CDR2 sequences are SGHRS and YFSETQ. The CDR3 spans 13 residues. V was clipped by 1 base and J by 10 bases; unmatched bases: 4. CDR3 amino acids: CASSLPGTGVAFF. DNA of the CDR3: TGCGCCAGCAGCTTGCCCGGGACAGGGGTAGCTTTCTTT.

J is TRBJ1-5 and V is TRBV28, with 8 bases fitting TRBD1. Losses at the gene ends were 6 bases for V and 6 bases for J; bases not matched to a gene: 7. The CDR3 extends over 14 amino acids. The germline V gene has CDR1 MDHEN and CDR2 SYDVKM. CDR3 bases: TGTGCCAGCAGACTGACAGGGGAGGTTCAGCCCCAGCATTTT. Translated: CASRLTGEVQPQHF.

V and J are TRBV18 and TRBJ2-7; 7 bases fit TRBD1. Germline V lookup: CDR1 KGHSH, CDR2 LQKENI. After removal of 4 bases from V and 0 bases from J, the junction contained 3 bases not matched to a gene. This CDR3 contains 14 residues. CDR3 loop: CASSQDRSSYEQYF. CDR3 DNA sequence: TGTGCCAGCTCACAGGACAGGAGCTCCTACGAGCAGTACTTC.